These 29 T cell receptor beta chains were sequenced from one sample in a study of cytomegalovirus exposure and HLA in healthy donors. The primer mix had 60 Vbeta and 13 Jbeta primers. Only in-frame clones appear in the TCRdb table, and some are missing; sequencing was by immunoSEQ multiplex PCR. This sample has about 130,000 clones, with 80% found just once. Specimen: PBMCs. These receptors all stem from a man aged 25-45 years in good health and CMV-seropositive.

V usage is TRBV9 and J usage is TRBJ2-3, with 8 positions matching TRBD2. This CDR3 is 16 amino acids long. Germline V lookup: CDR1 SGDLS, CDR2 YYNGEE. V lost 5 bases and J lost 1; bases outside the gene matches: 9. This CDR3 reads CASRPPGGVGTDTQYF. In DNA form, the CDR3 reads TGTGCCAGCAGGCCCCCGGGGGGGGTCGGCACAGATACGCAGTATTTT.

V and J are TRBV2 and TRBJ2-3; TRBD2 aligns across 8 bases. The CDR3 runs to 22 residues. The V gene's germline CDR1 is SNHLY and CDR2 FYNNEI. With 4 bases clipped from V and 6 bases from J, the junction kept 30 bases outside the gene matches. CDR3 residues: CASSARPVGGASRGMEGDTQYF. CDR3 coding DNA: TGTGCCAGCAGTGCCCGCCCGGTCGGGGGGGCCTCGAGAGGTATGGAGGGGGATACGCAGTATTTT.

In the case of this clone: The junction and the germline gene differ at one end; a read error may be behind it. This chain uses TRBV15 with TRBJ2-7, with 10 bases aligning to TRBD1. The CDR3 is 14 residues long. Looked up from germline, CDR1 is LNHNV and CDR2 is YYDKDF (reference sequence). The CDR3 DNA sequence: TGTGCCACCAGCAGAGATCCGGGACAGGGGACCCTTCGGTTC. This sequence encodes CATSRDPGQGTLRF.

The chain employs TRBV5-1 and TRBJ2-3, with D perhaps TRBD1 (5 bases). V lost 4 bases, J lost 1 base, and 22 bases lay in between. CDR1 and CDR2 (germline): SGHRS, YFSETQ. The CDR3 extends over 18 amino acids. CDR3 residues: CASSPHRAGWYGTDTQYF. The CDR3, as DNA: TGCGCCAGCAGCCCCCATAGGGCAGGGTGGTACGGCACAGATACGCAGTATTTT.

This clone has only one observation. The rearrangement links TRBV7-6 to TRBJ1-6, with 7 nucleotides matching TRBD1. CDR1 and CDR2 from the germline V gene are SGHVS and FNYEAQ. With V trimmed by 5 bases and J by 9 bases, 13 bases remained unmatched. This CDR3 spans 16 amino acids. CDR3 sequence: CASSATTGEVGSPLHF. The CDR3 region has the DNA TGTGCCAGCAGCGCTACAACAGGGGAGGTGGGTTCACCCCTCCACTTT.

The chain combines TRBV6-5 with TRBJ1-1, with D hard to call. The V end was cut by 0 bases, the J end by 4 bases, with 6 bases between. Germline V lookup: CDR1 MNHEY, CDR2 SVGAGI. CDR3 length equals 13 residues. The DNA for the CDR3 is TGTGCCAGCAGTTACTCGGAGAGCACTGAAGCTTTCTTT. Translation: CASSYSESTEAFF.

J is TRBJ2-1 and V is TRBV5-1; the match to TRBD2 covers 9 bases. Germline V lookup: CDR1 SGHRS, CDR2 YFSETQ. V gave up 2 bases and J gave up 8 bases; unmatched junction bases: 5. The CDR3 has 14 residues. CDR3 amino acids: CASSFGGGADEQFF. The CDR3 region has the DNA TGCGCCAGCAGCTTCGGCGGGGGGGCGGATGAGCAGTTCTTC.

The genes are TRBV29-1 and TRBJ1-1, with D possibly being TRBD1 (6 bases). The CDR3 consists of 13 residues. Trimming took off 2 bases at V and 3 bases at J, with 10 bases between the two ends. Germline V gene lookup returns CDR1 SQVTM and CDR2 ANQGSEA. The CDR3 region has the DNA TGCAGCGTTGAATTTGAGGGGGACACTGAAGCTTTCTTT. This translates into CSVEFEGDTEAFF.

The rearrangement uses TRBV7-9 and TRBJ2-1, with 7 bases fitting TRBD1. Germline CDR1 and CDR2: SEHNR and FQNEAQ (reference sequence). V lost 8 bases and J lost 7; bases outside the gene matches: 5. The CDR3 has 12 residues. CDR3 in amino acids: CASGTVTNEQFF. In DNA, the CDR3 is TGTGCCAGCGGGACAGTCACTAATGAGCAGTTCTTC. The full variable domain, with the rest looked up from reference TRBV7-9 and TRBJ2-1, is DTGVSQNPRHKITKRGQNVTFRCDPISEHNRLYWYRQTLGQGPEFLTYFQNEAQLEKSRLLSDRFSAERPKGSFSTLEIQRTEQGDSAMYLCASGTVTNEQFFGPGTRLTVL.

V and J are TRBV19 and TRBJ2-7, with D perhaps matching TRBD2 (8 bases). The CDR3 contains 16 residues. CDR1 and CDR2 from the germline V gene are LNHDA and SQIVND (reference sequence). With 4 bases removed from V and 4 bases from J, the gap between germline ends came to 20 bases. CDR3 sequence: CASSTRIAGQNYEQYF. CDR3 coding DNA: TGTGCCAGTAGTACTCGAATAGCGGGACAGAATTACGAGCAGTACTTC.

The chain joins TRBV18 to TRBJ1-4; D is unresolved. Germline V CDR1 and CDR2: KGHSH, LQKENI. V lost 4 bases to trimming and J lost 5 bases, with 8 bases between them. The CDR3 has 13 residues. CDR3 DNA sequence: TGTGCCAGCTCACGGCAAGTAAATGAAAAACTGTTTTTT. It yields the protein CASSRQVNEKLFF.

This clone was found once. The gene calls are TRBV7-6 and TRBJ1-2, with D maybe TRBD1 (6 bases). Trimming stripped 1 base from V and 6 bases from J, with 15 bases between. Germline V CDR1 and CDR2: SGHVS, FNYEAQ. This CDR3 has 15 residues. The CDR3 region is CASSLGGQGFHGYTF. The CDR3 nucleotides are TGTGCCAGCAGCTTAGGAGGGCAGGGGTTCCATGGCTACACCTTC.

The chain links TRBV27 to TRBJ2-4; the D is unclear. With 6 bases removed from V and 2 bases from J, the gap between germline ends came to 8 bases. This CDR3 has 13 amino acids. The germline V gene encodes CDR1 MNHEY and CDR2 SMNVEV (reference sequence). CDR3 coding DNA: TGTGCCAGCAGAAGCCTATCCAAAAACATTCAGTACTTC. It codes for CASRSLSKNIQYF.

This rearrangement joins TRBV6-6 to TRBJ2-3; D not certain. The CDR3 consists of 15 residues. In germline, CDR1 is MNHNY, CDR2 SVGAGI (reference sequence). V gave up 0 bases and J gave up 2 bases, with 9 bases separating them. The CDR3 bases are TGTGCCAGCAGTTACTCGAACCCAGACACAGATACGCAGTATTTT. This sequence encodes CASSYSNPDTDTQYF.

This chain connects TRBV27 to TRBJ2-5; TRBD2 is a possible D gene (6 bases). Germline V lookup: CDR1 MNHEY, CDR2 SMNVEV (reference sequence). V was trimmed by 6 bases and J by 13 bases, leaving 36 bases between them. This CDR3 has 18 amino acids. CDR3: CASSSLGGGAASRGKRYF. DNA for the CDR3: TGTGCCAGCAGCTCGCTCGGAGGAGGGGCTGCCTCAAGAGGAAAACGGTACTTC.

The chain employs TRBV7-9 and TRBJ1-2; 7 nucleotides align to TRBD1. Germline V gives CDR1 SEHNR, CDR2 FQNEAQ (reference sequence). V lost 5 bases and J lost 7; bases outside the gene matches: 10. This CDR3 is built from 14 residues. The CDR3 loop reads CASSPGQVRSGYTF. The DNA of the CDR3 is TGTGCCAGCAGCCCTGGACAGGTTCGCTCTGGCTACACCTTC.

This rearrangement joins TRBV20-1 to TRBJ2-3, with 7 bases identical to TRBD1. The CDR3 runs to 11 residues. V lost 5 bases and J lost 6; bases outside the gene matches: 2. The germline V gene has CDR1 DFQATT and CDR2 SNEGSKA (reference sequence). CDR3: CSAEGADTQYF. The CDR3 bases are TGCAGTGCTGAGGGGGCGGATACGCAGTATTTT.

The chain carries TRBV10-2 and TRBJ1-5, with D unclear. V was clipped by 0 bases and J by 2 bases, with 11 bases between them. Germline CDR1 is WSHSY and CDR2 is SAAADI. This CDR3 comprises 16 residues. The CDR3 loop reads CASSESSPAGNQPQHF. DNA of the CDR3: TGCGCCAGCAGTGAGTCCTCCCCCGCGGGCAATCAGCCCCAGCATTTT.

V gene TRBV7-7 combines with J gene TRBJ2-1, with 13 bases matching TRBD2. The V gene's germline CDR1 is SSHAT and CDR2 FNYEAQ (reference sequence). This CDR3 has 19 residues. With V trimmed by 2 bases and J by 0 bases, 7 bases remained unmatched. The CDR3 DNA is TGTGCCAGCAGCTTAAGACCGACTAGCGGGGGGATCTCCTACAATGAGCAGTTCTTC. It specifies CASSLRPTSGGISYNEQFF.

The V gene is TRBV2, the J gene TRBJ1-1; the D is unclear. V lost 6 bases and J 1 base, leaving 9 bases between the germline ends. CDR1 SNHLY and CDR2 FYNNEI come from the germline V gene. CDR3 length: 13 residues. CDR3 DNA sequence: TGTGCCAGCAGCCTCGAACAGAACACTGAAGCTTTCTTT. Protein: CASSLEQNTEAFF.

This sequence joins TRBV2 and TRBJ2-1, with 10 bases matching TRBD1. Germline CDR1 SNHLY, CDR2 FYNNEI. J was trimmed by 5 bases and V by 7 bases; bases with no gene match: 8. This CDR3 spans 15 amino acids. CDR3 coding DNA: TGTGCCAGCACGGTCGCGGGACAGGGGCACAATGAGCAGTTCTTC. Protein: CASTVAGQGHNEQFF.

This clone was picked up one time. Here the CDR3 reads CASSKWGPYEQYF. CDR3 sequence (DNA): TGTGCCAGCAGCAAATGGGGCCCCTACGAGCAGTACTTC. The chain links TRBV21-1 to TRBJ2-7; the D call in the table, TRBD1, was not verified against the DNA. TRBV21-1 is assigned pseudogene status. The length of the CDR3 is 13 residues.

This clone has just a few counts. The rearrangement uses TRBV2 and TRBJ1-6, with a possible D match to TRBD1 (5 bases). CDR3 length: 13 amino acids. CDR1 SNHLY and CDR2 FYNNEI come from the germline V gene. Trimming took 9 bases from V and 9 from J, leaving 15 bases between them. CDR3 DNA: TGTGCCAGTGACAGCTCCCTCGTTTCACCCCTCCACTTT. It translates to CASDSSLVSPLHF.

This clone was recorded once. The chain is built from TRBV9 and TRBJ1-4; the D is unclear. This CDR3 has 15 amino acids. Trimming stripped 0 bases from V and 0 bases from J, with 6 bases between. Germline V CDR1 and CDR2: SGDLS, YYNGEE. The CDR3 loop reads CASSVGATTNEKLFF. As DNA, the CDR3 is TGTGCCAGCAGCGTAGGAGCAACAACTAATGAAAAACTGTTTTTT.

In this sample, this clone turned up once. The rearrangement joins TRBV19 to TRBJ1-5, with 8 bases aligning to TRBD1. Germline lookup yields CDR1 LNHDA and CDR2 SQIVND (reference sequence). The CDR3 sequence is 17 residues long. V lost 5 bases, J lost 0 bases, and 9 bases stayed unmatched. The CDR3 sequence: CASSFAAGGLSNQPQHF. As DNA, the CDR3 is TGTGCCAGTAGTTTCGCGGCAGGGGGCCTTAGCAATCAGCCCCAGCATTTT.

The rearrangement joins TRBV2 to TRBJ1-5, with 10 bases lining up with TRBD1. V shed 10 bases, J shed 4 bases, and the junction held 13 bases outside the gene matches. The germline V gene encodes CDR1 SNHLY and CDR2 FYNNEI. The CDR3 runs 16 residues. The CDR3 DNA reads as TGTGCCATAGGACAGGGGGTCACGCTAGGGAATCAGCCCCAGCATTTT. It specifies CAIGQGVTLGNQPQHF.

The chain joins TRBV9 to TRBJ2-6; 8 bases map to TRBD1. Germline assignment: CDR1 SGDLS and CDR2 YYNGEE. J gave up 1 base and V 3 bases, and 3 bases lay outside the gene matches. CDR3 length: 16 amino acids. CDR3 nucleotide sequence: TGTGCCAGCAGCGCGGACAGGGTGTCTGGGGCCAACGTCCTGACTTTC. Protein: CASSADRVSGANVLTF. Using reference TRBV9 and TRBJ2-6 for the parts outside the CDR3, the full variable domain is DSGVTQTPKHLITATGQRVTLRCSPRSGDLSVYWYQQSLDQGLQFLIQYYNGEERAKGNILERFSAQQFPDLHSELNLSSLELGDSALYFCASSADRVSGANVLTFGAGSRLTVL.

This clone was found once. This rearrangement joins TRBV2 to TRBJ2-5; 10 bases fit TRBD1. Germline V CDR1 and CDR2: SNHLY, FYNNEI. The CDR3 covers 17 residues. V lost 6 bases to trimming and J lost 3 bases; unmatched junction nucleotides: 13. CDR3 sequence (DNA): TGTGCCAGCAGCTTTTCTCGTCCGGGACAGGGGAAAGAGACCCAGTACTTC. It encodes CASSFSRPGQGKETQYF.

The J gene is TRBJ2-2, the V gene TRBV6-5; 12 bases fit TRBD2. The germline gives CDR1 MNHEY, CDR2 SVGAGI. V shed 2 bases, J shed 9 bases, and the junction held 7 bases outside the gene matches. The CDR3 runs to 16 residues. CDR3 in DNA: TGTGCCAGCAGTTACGCTAGCGGGGGGGCCGGTCGGGAGCTGTTTTTT. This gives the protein CASSYASGGAGRELFF.